The clone carrying this TCR beta chain was recorded a few times. Its antigen is unidentified. The data were taken from a study of post-analysis software for immune sequencing data. Study-wide context: Relapsing-remitting, secondary progressive and progressive-relapsing multiple sclerosis courses were included.

Unique molecular identifiers were present in the TCR beta cDNA libraries. The authors obtained roughly 500,000 cDNA molecules from approximately 0.91 to 9.4 million T cells. MiXCR, run by TCRdb on the PCR reads, gives a single entry per CDR3 protein. The table has about 770,000 distinct CDR3 sequences, more than 45% seen once. V lost 5 bases, J lost 0 bases, and 22 bases lay in between. The CDR3 consists of 17 residues. Germline V gives CDR1 DFQATT, CDR2 SNEGSKA (reference sequence). Study findings and constraints: TRBV5-6, TRBV5-1 and TRBV20-1 belonged to a set of about five TRBV segments that were more frequent in patients than controls. Compared with controls, patients showed significantly lower normalized Chao1 diversity.

This receptor was taken from a girl aged 10 to 17 with multiple sclerosis. The chain joins TRBV20-1 to TRBJ1-1; D gene uncertain. Sequenced: blood. As DNA, the CDR3 is TGCAGTGCTCCCACCCACCATAGCGGCGGCCTGAACACTGAAGCTTTCTTT. Amino acids: CSAPTHHSGGLNTEAFF.